This T cell receptor (beta chain) emerged from a study of CD8+ T cells in alopecia areata. This clone appeared a few times. Trimming shortened V by 3 bases and J by 10 bases, and 10 bases separated the two germline ends. From germline, CDR1 is DFQATT and CDR2 SNEGSKA (reference sequence). The CDR3 totals 11 residues. The sequencing template was cDNA reverse transcribed from extracted RNA. The assay was immunoSEQ multiplex PCR, and TCRdb's table has in-frame clones only and misses some. Seen here are roughly 120,000 clones, more than 30% observed once, and the top ten hold over 3%. Sequenced input: CD4+ T cells sorted from blood. V and J are TRBV20-1 and TRBJ2-1; D is uncertain. This TCR was recovered from a human donor with alopecia areata. The CDR3 reads CSARGFGEQFF. The CDR3 DNA sequence: TGCAGTGCTAGGGGGTTTGGGGAGCAGTTCTTC.